The T cell receptor beta chain under discussion was sequenced for a study of cytomegalovirus exposure and HLA in healthy donors. V dropped 5 bases and J dropped 4; count of bases not matched to a gene: 2. Germline V gene data show CDR1 as SGHTA and CDR2 as FQGNSA. CDR3 length: 13 residues. Study results and limitations: Some TCR beta chains (roughly 160 of them) were listed as cytomegalovirus-associated. As a later analysis revealed, the rate of TCR association differed by HLA locus, with DRB1 most and HLA-C fewest.

As concerns this clone: Antigen: not known. The identical CDR3 is also encoded by other nucleotide sequences in the sample.

The PCR used 60 Vbeta and 13 Jbeta primers. Per the original data handling: Later, 65 million to 85 million unique TCR beta chains were counted in an analysis, and around 11 million of them were shared. Libraries were prepared by immunoSEQ multiplex PCR; TCRdb keeps only in-frame clonotypes and omits some of them. V, J and clone size were drawn from that table, and D and trimming were deduced from the DNA. Found here are some 190,000 clones, roughly 80% of them singletons; the top ten hold less than 2%. The clonotype comes from a man aged 40-55 years in good health and CMV-seronegative. V gene TRBV7-2 combines with J gene TRBJ2-7; 10 bases match TRBD1. Specimen: PBMCs. The DNA of the CDR3 is TGTGCCAGCAGCCGGGACAGGGGTTACGAGCAGTACTTC. Translated, it gives CASSRDRGYEQYF. The entire variable domain, with the rest obtained from reference TRBV7-2 and TRBJ2-7, is as follows: GAGVSQSPSNKVTEKGKDVELRCDPISGHTALYWYRQSLGQGLEFLIYFQGNSAPDKSGLPSDRFSAERTGGSVSTLTIQRTQQEDSAVYLCASSRDRGYEQYFGPGTRLTVT.